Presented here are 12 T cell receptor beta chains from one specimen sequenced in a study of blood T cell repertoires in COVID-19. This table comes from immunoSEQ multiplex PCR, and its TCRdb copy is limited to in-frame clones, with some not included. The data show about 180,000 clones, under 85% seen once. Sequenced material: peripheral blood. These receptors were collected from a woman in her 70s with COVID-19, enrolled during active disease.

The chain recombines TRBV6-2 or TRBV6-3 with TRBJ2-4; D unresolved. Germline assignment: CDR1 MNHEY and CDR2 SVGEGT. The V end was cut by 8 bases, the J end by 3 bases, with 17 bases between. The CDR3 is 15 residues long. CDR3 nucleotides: TGTGCCAGCGGCCAAACCAACCCCTACAAAAACATTCAGTACTTC. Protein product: CASGQTNPYKNIQYF.

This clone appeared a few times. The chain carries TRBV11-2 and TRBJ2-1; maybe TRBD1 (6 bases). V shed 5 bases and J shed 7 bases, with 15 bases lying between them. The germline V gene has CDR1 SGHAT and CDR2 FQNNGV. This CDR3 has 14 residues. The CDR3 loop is CASSRQGLANEQFF. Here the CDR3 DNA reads TGTGCCAGCAGCCGGCAGGGGCTAGCAAATGAGCAGTTCTTC.

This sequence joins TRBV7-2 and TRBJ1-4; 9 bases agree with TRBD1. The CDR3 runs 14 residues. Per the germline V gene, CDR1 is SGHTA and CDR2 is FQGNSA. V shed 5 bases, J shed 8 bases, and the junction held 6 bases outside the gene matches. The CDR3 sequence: CASSLGQGAEKLFF. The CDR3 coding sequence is TGTGCCAGCAGCCTGGGACAGGGTGCCGAAAAACTGTTTTTT.

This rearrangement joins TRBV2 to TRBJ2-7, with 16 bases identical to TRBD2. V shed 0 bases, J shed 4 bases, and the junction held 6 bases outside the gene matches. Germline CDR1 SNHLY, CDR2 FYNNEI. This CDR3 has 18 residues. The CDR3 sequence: CASSEAGGLAGGLYEQYF. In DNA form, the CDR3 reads TGTGCCAGCAGTGAAGCGGGGGGACTAGCGGGAGGGTTGTACGAGCAGTACTTC.

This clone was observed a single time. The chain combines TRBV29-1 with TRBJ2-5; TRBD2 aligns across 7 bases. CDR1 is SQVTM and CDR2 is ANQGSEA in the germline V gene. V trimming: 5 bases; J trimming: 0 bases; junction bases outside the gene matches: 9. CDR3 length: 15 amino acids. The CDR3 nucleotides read TGCAGCGTTCTATTGGGGAGGGGAAACCAAGAGACCCAGTACTTC. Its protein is CSVLLGRGNQETQYF. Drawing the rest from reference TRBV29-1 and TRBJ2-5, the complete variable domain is SAVISQKPSRDICQRGTSLTIQCQVDSQVTMMFWYRQQPGQSLTLIATANQGSEATYESGFVIDKFPISRPNLTFSTLTVSNMSPEDSSIYLCSVLLGRGNQETQYFGPGTRLLVL.

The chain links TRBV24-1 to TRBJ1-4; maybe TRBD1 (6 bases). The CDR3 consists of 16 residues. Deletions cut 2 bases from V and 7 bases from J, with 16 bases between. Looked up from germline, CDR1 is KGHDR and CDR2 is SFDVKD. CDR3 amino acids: CATSDSTQGRGEKLFF. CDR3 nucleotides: TGTGCCACCAGTGATTCCACACAGGGACGGGGTGAAAAACTGTTTTTT.

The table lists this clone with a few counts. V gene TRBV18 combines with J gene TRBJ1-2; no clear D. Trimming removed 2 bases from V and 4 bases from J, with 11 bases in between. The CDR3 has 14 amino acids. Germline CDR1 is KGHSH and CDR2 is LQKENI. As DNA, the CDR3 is TGTGCCAGCTCACCAGCGGGTTTAGGCTATGGCTACACCTTC. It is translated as CASSPAGLGYGYTF.

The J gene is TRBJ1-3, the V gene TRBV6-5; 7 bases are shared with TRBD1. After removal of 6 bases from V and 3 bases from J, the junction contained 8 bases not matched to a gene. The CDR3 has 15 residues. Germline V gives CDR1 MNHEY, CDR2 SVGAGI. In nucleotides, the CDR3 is TGTGCCAGCAGCGGACAGGATGCTTTTGGAAACACCATATATTTT. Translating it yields CASSGQDAFGNTIYF.

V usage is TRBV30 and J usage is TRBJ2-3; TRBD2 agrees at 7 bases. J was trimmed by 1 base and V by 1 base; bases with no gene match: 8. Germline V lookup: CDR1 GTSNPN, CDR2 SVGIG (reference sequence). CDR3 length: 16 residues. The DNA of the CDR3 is TGTGCCTGGAGTGGCGGGAGTTCCACCGGCACAGATACGCAGTATTTT. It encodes CAWSGGSSTGTDTQYF.

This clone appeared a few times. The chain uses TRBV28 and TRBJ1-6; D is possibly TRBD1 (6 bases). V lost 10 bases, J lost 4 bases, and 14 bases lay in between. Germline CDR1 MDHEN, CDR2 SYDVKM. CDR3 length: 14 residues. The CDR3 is CATLRTDYNSPLHF. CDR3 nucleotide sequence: TGTGCCACCCTCCGGACAGATTATAATTCACCCCTCCACTTT.

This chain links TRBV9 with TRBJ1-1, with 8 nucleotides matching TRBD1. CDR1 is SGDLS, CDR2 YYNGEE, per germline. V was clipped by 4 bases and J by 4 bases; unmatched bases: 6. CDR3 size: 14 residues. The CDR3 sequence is CASSLLGQVTEAFF. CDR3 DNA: TGTGCCAGCAGCCTGCTGGGACAGGTCACTGAAGCTTTCTTT.

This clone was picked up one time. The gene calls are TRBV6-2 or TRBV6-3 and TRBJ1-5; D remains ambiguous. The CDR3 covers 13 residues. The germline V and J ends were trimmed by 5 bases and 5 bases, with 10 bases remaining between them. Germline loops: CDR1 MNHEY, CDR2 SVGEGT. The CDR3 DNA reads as TGTGCCAGCAGTCAACACCGGGATCAGCCCCAGCATTTT. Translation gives CASSQHRDQPQHF.